Below are 12 T cell receptor beta chains sequenced from a single sample in a study of blood T cell repertoires in COVID-19. Profiled with immunoSEQ multiplex PCR; TCRdb holds only in-frame clones, not every one. Of roughly 200,000 clones in the sample, roughly 77% were seen once. The sequenced sample was peripheral blood. Every receptor here comes from a woman of 80 years or more with COVID-19, enrolled during active disease.

The chain couples TRBV5-1 to TRBJ2-3; possible D gene TRBD1, 5 bases. CDR1 and CDR2 (germline): SGHRS, YFSETQ. The V end was cut by 2 bases, the J end by 6 bases, with 10 bases between. CDR3 length: 13 amino acids. DNA for the CDR3: TGCGCCAGCAGCTTTGAAGGGGTTGATACGCAGTATTTT. As protein: CASSFEGVDTQYF.

This chain joins TRBV4-1 and TRBJ1-1; no reliable D call. Deletions cut 1 base from V and 1 base from J, with 13 bases between. This CDR3 is 16 amino acids long. Per germline, CDR1 MGHRA and CDR2 YSYEKL. The CDR3 DNA is TGCGCCAGCAGCCAAGCCACCGGGAGGCCGAACACTGAAGCTTTCTTT. Its translation is CASSQATGRPNTEAFF.

In this sample, this clone turned up once. The chain recombines TRBV7-2 with TRBJ1-1; a possible D gene is TRBD1 (5 bases). Trimming removed 2 bases from V and 0 bases from J, with 7 bases in between. This CDR3 comprises 14 residues. Germline lookup yields CDR1 SGHTA and CDR2 FQGNSA. CDR3 region: CASSLNRLNTEAFF. As DNA, the CDR3 is TGTGCCAGCAGCTTAAACAGGTTGAACACTGAAGCTTTCTTT. Full variable domain (remainder filled in from reference TRBV7-2 and TRBJ1-1): GAGVSQSPSNKVTEKGKDVELRCDPISGHTALYWYRQSLGQGLEFLIYFQGNSAPDKSGLPSDRFSAERTGGSVSTLTIQRTQQEDSAVYLCASSLNRLNTEAFFGQGTRLTVV.

The rearrangement uses TRBV6-5 and TRBJ1-3, with D possibly TRBD1 on 5 matching bases. CDR3 size: 15 residues. Trimming stripped 1 base from V and 4 bases from J, with 11 bases between. CDR1 is MNHEY, CDR2 SVGAGI, per germline. The CDR3, as DNA: TGTGCCAGCAGTTACTTCCAGGGTTCAGGAAACACCATATATTTT. As protein: CASSYFQGSGNTIYF.

The chain employs TRBV19 and TRBJ2-7; 7 bases map to TRBD1. The CDR3 contains 14 residues. J was trimmed by 1 base and V by 1 base; bases with no gene match: 1. Germline CDR1 LNHDA, CDR2 SQIVND (reference sequence). The DNA of the CDR3 is TGTGCCAGTAGTATAGCGGGACAGTCCTACGAGCAGTACTTC. It encodes CASSIAGQSYEQYF.

The V gene is TRBV27, the J gene TRBJ1-4; no reliable D call. V was cut by 2 bases and J by 3 bases, with 10 bases left in between. This CDR3 spans 15 amino acids. Per germline, CDR1 MNHEY and CDR2 SMNVEV (reference sequence). The CDR3 DNA is TGTGCCAGCAGTTTAAATTTTCTAGCTAATGAAAAACTGTTTTTT. It is translated as CASSLNFLANEKLFF.

The chain couples TRBV5-4 to TRBJ2-5, with 14 bases lining up with TRBD2. The J segment lost 4 bases and the V segment lost 0 bases, leaving 2 bases of the junction unmatched. The CDR3 spans 16 residues. The germline gives CDR1 SGHNT, CDR2 YYREEE (reference sequence). In DNA, the CDR3 is TGTGCCAGCAGCTTGGATGGACTAGCGGGGGGAGAGACCCAGTACTTC. Translating it yields CASSLDGLAGGETQYF.

This clone was recorded once. The chain employs TRBV4-3 and TRBJ1-2; 7 bases align to TRBD1. The V gene end was trimmed by 0 bases and the J gene end by 3 bases; junction bases not matched to a gene: 13. This CDR3 has 18 residues. Germline V gene sequence: CDR1 LGHNA, CDR2 YSLEER. The CDR3 is CASSQDPIRQGEDYGYTF. CDR3 in DNA: TGCGCCAGCAGCCAAGACCCTATCAGACAGGGTGAAGACTATGGCTACACCTTC.

J is TRBJ1-2 and V is TRBV4-2; D remains unclear. Deletions cut 5 bases from V and 2 bases from J, with 12 bases between. Germline V gives CDR1 LGHNA, CDR2 YNFKEQ. The CDR3 has 14 amino acids. This chain's CDR3 is CASSLQSNNYGYTF. The CDR3 nucleotides read TGTGCCAGCAGCTTACAGTCAAACAACTATGGCTACACCTTC.

The J gene is TRBJ1-2, the V gene TRBV4-3; perhaps TRBD1 as D (6 bases). From germline, CDR1 is LGHNA and CDR2 YSLEER. Trimming cost V 0 bases and J 1 base, with 12 bases left between them. The CDR3 covers 16 residues. The CDR3 region is CASSQDVHRVNYGYTF. Written as DNA, the CDR3 is TGCGCCAGCAGCCAAGATGTCCACAGGGTTAACTATGGCTACACCTTC.

This clone was seen a handful of times. The chain carries TRBV7-6 and TRBJ1-6, with 10 bases identical to TRBD1. Germline assignment: CDR1 SGHVS and CDR2 FNYEAQ. Trimming took 5 bases from V and 8 from J; bases not matched to a gene: 9. The CDR3 runs 16 residues. CDR3 in DNA: TGTGCCAGCAGCCCGCTGACAGGGGGCCTCGATTCACCCCTCCACTTT. Translation gives CASSPLTGGLDSPLHF.

V is TRBV6-2 or TRBV6-3 and J is TRBJ2-6, with D perhaps TRBD2 (6 bases). This CDR3 contains 20 residues. CDR1 is MNHEY and CDR2 is SVGEGT in the germline V gene. The V end was cut by 1 base, the J end by 0 bases, with 19 bases between. In DNA, the CDR3 is TGTGCCAGCAGTTACTTTGTTGGGACCGGGACTTTCTCTGGGGCCAACGTCCTGACTTTC. Its protein is CASSYFVGTGTFSGANVLTF.